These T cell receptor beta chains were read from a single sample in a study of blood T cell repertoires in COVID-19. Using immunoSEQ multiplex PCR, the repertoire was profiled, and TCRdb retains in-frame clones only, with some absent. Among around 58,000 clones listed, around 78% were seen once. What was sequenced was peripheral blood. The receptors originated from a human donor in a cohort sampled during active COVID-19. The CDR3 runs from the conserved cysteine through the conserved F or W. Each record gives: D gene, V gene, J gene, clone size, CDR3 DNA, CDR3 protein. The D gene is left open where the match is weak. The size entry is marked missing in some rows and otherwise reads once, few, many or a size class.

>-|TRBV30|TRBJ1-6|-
TGTGCCTGGAGTGAGGGGCACCCGAATTCACCCCTCCACTTT
CAWSEGHPNSPLHF
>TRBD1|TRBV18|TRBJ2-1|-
TGTGCCAGCTCCCTAGGACAGGGGAGGAAGAATGAGCAGTTCTTC
CASSLGQGRKNEQFF
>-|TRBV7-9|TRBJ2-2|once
TGTGCCAGCAGCCCCAGACTGGTTCTCACCGACGCCGGGGAGCTGTTTTTT
CASSPRLVLTDAGELFF
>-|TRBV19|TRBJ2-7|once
TGTGCCAGTAGTCCTAGCGCCTACGAGCAGTACTTC
CASSPSAYEQYF
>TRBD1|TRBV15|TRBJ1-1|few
TGTGCCACCAGCACCGGAACAGGGGGCAAGACTGAAGCTTTCTTT
CATSTGTGGKTEAFF
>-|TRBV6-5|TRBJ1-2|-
TGTGCCAGCAGGGCGGACTCCTATGGCTACACCTTC
CASRADSYGYTF
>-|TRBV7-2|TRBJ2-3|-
TGTGCCAGCAGCTTATCTCGCGCAGATACGCAGTATTTT
CASSLSRADTQYF
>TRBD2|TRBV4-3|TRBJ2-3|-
TGCGCCAGCAGCCAAGTCGGGGGGGGCACAGATACGCAGTATTTT
CASSQVGGGTDTQYF
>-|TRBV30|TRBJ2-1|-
TGTGCCTGGAGTGTACGCAGCGGGCGTTACAATGAGCAGTTCTTC
CAWSVRSGRYNEQFF
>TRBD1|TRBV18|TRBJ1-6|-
TGTGCCAGCTCACCGCCGGGACAGGGAGGAAATTCACCCCTCCACTTT
CASSPPGQGGNSPLHF
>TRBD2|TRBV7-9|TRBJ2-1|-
TGTGCCAGCAGCAGCGTCCCGGGACTAGCGGGGGGGCACAATGAGCAGTTCTTC
CASSSVPGLAGGHNEQFF